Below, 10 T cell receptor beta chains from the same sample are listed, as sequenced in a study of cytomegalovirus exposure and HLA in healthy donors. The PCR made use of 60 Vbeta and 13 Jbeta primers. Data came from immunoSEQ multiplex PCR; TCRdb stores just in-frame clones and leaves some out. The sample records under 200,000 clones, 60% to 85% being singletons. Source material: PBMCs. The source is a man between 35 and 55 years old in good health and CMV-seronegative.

CDR3 DNA: TGCAGCGTCTCAGCGGGAGGGGCAAATGAGCAGTTCTTC. It translates to CSVSAGGANEQFF. V gene TRBV29-1 combines with J gene TRBJ2-1, with 10 bases fitting TRBD2. V lost 6 bases, J lost 7 bases, and 6 bases stayed unmatched. The CDR3 has 13 amino acids. Germline CDR1 SQVTM, CDR2 ANQGSEA.

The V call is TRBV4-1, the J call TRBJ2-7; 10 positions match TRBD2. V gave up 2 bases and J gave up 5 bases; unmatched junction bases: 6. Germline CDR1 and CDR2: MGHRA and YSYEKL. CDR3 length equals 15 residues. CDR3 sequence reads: CASSQTAGGPDEQYF. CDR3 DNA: TGCGCCAGCAGCCAAACAGCGGGAGGGCCGGACGAGCAGTACTTC.

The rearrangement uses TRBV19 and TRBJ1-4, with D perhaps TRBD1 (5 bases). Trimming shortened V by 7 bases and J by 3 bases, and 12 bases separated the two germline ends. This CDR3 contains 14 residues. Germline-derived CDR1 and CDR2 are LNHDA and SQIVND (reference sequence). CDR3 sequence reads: CASTTGDANEKLFF. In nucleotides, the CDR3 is TGTGCCAGTACCACAGGAGATGCTAATGAAAAACTGTTTTTT.

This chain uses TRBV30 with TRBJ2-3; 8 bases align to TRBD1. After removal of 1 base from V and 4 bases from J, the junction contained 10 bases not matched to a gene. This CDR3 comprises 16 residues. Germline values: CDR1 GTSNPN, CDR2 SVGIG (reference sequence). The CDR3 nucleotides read TGTGCCTGGAGTGGGCCCGGGACAGGTCCCGCAGATACGCAGTATTTT. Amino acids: CAWSGPGTGPADTQYF.

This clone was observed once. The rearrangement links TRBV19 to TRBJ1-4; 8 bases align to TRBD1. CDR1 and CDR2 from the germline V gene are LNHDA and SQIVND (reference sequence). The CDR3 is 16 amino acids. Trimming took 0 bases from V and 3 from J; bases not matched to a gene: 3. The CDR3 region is CASSIDSGQANEKLFF. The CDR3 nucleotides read TGTGCCAGTAGTATAGATTCGGGACAGGCTAATGAAAAACTGTTTTTT.

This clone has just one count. As DNA, the CDR3 is TGTGCCAGCAGCTTAGCGACCCGGGATTACACTGAAGCTTTCTTT. Amino acid sequence: CASSLATRDYTEAFF. This chain joins TRBV7-2 and TRBJ1-1, with unresolved D. CDR3 length equals 15 residues. The germline V and J ends were trimmed by 0 bases and 3 bases, with 11 bases remaining between them. The germline CDR1 and CDR2 sequences are SGHTA and FQGNSA.

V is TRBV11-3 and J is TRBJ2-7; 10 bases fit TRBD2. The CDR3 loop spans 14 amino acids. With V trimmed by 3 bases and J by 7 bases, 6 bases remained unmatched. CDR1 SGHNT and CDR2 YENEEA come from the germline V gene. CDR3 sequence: CASSFTSGMSEQYF. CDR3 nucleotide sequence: TGTGCCAGCAGCTTCACTAGCGGGATGAGTGAGCAGTACTTC.

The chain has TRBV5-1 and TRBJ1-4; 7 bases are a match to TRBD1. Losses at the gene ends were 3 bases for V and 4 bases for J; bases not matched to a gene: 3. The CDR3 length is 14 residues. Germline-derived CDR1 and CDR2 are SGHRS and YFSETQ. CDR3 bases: TGCGCCAGCAGCTCAGGGGGTGTTAATGAAAAACTGTTTTTT. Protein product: CASSSGGVNEKLFF.

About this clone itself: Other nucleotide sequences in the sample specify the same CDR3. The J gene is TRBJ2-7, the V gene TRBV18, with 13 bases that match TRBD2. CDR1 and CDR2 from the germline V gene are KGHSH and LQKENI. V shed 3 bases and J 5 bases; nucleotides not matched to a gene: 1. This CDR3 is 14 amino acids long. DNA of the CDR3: TGTGCCAGCTCACCCGGACTAGCGGGAGACGAGCAGTACTTC. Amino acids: CASSPGLAGDEQYF.

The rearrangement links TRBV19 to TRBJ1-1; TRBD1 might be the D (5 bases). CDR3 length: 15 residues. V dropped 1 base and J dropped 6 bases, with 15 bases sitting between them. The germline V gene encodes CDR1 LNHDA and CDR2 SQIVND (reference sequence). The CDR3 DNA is TGTGCCAGTAGTATAGCCACGGGGGGTGGCCCTGAAGCTTTCTTT. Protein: CASSIATGGGPEAFF.